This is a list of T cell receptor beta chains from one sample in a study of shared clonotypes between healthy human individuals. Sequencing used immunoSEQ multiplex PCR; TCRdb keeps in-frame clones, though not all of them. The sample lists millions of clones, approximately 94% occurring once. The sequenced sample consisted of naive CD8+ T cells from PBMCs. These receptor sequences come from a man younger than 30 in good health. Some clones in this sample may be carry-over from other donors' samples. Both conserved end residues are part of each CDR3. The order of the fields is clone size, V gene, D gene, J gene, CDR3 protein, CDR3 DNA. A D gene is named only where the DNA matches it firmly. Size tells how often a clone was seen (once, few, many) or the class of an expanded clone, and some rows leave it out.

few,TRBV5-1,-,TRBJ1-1,CASSLMPRGGNTEAFF,TGCGCCAGCAGCTTGATGCCAAGGGGGGGAAACACTGAAGCTTTCTTT
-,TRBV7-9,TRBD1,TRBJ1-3,CASSQTGGGNTIYF,TGTGCCAGCAGCCAGACAGGGGGTGGAAACACCATATATTTT
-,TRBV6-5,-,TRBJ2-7,CASSYSTSSYEQYF,TGTGCCAGCAGTTACTCGACTAGCTCCTACGAGCAGTACTTC
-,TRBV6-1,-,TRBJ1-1,CASEGGEAFF,TGTGCCAGCGAAGGAGGTGAAGCTTTCTTT
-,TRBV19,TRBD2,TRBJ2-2,CASSYRRTSGASTGELFF,TGTGCCAGTAGTTATAGGCGCACTAGCGGGGCTAGCACCGGGGAGCTGTTTTTT
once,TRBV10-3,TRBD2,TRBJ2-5,CAISESSGTFSETQYF,TGTGCCATCAGTGAGTCAAGCGGGACGTTTTCTGAGACCCAGTACTTC
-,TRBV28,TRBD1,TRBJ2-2,CASSFTGGFNGELFF,TGTGCCAGCAGTTTTACAGGGGGCTTTAACGGGGAGCTGTTTTTT
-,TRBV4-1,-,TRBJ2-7,CASSQARTGEQYF,TGCGCCAGCAGCCAAGCCCGCACGGGCGAGCAGTACTTC
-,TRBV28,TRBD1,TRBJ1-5,CASSLGQGDQPQHF,TGTGCCAGCAGTTTGGGACAGGGGGATCAGCCCCAGCATTTT
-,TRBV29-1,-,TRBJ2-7,CSVQGGGDREQYF,TGCAGCGTTCAGGGTGGCGGGGATAGGGAGCAGTACTTC
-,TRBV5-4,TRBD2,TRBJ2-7,CASSFLSAGGFSEEQYF,TGTGCCAGCAGCTTTTTATCGGCGGGAGGATTCTCAGAGGAGCAGTACTTC
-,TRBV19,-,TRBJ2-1,CASSIIGLSHEQFF,TGTGCCAGTAGTATTATAGGCCTCTCTCATGAGCAGTTCTTC
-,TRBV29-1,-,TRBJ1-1,CSVGGMGRGSTEAFF,TGCAGCGTTGGAGGGATGGGCAGGGGTAGCACTGAAGCTTTCTTT
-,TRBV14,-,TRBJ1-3,CASSQDLTAQLSSGNTIYF,TGTGCCAGCAGCCAAGATCTCACAGCGCAGCTCAGCTCTGGAAACACCATATATTTT
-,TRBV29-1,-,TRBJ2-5,CSVEDLRGAYVQETQYF,TGCAGCGTTGAAGATCTTCGAGGGGCGTATGTCCAAGAGACCCAGTACTTC
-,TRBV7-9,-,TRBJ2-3,CASYHVGLTDTQYF,TGTGCCAGCTACCATGTAGGGCTCACAGATACGCAGTATTTT
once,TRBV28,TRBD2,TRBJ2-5,CASSYHPTSGRKETQYF,TGTGCCAGCAGTTATCACCCGACTAGCGGGAGAAAAGAGACCCAGTACTTC
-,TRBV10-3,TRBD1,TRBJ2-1,CAISEPRTGADNEQFF,TGTGCCATCAGTGAACCCCGGACAGGGGCTGACAATGAGCAGTTCTTC
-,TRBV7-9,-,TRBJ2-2,CASSFRDSAGNTGELFF,TGTGCCAGCAGCTTTAGGGACTCGGCAGGGAACACCGGGGAGCTGTTTTTT
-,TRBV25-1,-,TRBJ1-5,CASSERGSGPQHF,TGTGCCAGCAGTGAGAGGGGCTCGGGGCCCCAGCATTTT
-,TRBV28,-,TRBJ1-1,CASSRRRPYQNTEAFF,TGTGCCAGCAGTCGTAGAAGGCCCTATCAGAACACTGAAGCTTTCTTT
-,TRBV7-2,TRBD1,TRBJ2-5,CASRPTGGRETQYF,TGTGCCAGCAGACCCACAGGGGGCAGAGAGACCCAGTACTTC
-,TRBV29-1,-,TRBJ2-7,CSVAGEGTGRGYEQYF,TGCAGCGTTGCAGGTGAGGGTACGGGCAGGGGCTACGAGCAGTACTTC
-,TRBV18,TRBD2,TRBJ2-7,CASSPVAGETRYEQYF,TGTGCCAGCTCACCCGTAGCGGGAGAGACCCGCTACGAGCAGTACTTC
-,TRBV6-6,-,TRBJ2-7,CASTGNLYEQYF,TGTGCCAGCACCGGGAACCTTTACGAGCAGTACTTC
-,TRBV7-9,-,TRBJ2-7,CASSLAGSYEQYF,TGTGCCAGCAGCTTAGCAGGGTCCTACGAGCAGTACTTC
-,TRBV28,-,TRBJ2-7,CASSATGPLDEQYF,TGTGCCAGCAGTGCAACGGGACCGTTGGACGAGCAGTACTTC
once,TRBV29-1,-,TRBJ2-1,CSARVGSYNEQFF,TGCAGCGCCCGGGTGGGCTCCTACAATGAGCAGTTCTTC
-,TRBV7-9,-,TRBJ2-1,CASSERNEQFF,TGTGCCAGCAGTGAGAGGAATGAGCAGTTCTTC
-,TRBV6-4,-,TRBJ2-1,CASSDSNYNEQFF,TGTGCCAGCAGTGACTCTAACTACAATGAGCAGTTCTTC
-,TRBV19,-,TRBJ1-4,CASSIGSATNEKLFF,TGTGCCAGTAGTATAGGCAGCGCAACTAATGAAAAACTGTTTTTT
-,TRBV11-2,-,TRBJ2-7,CASSLANSPEQYF,TGTGCCAGCAGCTTAGCCAACTCGCCCGAGCAGTACTTC
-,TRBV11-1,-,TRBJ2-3,CASSLMGGSTDTQYF,TGTGCCAGCAGCTTGATGGGCGGGAGCACAGATACGCAGTATTTT
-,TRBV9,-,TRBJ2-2,CASSVSLSGNTGELFF,TGTGCCAGCAGCGTTTCGTTGAGTGGAAACACCGGGGAGCTGTTTTTT
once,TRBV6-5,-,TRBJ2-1,CASSYSYASSYNEQFF,TGTGCCAGCAGTTACTCGTACGCCAGCTCCTACAATGAGCAGTTCTTC
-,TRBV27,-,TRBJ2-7,CASSWAAGSYEQYF,TGTGCCAGCAGTTGGGCGGCAGGGTCCTACGAGCAGTACTTC
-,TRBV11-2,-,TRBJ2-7,CASSLRSRGILAYEQYF,TGTGCCAGCAGCTTACGGTCCAGGGGCATCCTTGCCTACGAGCAGTACTTC
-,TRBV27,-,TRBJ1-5,CASSFIRDLSNQPQHF,TGTGCCAGCAGTTTCATCCGGGACCTAAGCAATCAGCCCCAGCATTTT
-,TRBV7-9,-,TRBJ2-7,CASSNRDTTYEQYF,TGTGCCAGCAGCAACCGGGACACCACCTACGAGCAGTACTTC
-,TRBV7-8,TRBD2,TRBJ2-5,CASSLSSGRAPETQYF,TGTGCCAGCAGCTTATCTAGCGGGAGGGCCCCGGAGACCCAGTACTTC
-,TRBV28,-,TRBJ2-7,CASSLPGQRYEQYF,TGTGCCAGCAGTTTGCCAGGTCAACGCTACGAGCAGTACTTC
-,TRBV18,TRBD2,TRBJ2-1,CASSPRSGTIPDEQFF,TGTGCCAGCTCACCGCGGTCCGGGACTATTCCGGATGAGCAGTTCTTC
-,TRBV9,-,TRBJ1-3,CASSLTGSGNTIYF,TGTGCCAGCAGCCTAACAGGCTCTGGAAACACCATATATTTT
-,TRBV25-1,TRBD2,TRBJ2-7,CASSEWGGEQYF,TGTGCCAGCAGTGAATGGGGGGGTGAGCAGTACTTC
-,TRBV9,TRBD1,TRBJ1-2,CASRDRANYGYTF,TGTGCCAGCAGGGACAGGGCTAACTATGGCTACACCTTC
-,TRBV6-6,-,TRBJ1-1,CASSYAEGYTEAFF,TGTGCCAGCAGTTACGCGGAGGGTTACACTGAAGCTTTCTTT
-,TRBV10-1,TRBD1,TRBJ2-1,CASSEHGRQGPYNEQFF,TGCGCCAGCAGTGAGCATGGTAGACAGGGTCCCTACAATGAGCAGTTCTTC
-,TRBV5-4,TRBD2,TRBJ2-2,CASSPRGGGPSGELFF,TGTGCCAGCAGCCCCCGGGGCGGGGGACCCTCCGGGGAGCTGTTTTTT
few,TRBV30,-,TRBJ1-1,CAWSPGAGLTEAFF,TGTGCCTGGAGTCCCGGAGCGGGACTCACTGAAGCTTTCTTT
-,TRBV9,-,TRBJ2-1,CASSPTGSLSYNEQFF,TGTGCCAGCAGCCCGACTGGCAGCCTATCCTACAATGAGCAGTTCTTC
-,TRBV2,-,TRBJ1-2,CASSRWTGMGGYTF,TGTGCCAGCAGTAGATGGACGGGCATGGGAGGCTACACCTTC
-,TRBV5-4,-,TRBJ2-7,CASSSPGAMGSEQYF,TGTGCCAGCAGCTCGCCCGGGGCCATGGGCTCCGAGCAGTACTTC
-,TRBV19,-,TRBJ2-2,CASSYSQLGTGELFF,TGTGCCAGTAGTTATAGCCAGCTAGGCACCGGGGAGCTGTTTTTT
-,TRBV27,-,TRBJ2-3,CASSARVDTQYF,TGTGCCAGCAGTGCCAGGGTTGATACGCAGTATTTT
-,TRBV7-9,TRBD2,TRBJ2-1,CASSLGLAAYNEQFF,TGTGCCAGCAGCTTGGGACTAGCGGCCTACAATGAGCAGTTCTTC
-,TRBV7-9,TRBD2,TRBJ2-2,CASSSPGGINTGELFF,TGTGCCAGCAGCTCCCCGGGGGGGATCAACACCGGGGAGCTGTTTTTT
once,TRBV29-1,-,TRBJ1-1,CSGISGNTEAFF,TGCAGCGGCATCTCCGGGAACACTGAAGCTTTCTTT
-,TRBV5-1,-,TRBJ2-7,CASSLVVQAYSYEQYF,TGCGCCAGCAGCTTGGTGGTCCAGGCCTACTCCTACGAGCAGTACTTC
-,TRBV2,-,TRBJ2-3,CAKRDRSLRAQYF,TGTGCCAAACGGGACCGCTCTTTAAGAGCGCAGTATTTT